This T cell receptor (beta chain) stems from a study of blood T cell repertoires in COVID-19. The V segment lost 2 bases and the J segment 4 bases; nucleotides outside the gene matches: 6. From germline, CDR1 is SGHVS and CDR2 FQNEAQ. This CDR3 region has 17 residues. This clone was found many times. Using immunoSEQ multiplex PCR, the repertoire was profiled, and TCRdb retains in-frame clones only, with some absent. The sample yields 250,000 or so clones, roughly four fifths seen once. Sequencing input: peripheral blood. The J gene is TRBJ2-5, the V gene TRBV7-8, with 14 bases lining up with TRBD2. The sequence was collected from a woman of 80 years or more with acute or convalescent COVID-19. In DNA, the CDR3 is TGTGCCAGCAGCTTATCGACTAGCGGGAGGGCCGTAGAGACCCAGTACTTC. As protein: CASSLSTSGRAVETQYF.